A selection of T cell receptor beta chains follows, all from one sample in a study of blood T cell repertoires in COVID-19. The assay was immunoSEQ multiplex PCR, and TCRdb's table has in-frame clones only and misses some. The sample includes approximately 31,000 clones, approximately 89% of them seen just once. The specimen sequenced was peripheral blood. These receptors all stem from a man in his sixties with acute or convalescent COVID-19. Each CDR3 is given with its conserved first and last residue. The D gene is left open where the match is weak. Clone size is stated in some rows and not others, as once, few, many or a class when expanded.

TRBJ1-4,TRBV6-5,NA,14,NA,CASSYGKGVEKLFF,TGTGCCAGCAGTTACGGGAAGGGGGTAGAGAAACTGTTTTTT
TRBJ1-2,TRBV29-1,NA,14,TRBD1,CSVRDRRFNYGYTF,TGCAGCGTCAGGGACAGAAGATTTAACTATGGCTACACCTTC
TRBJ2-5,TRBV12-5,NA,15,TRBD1,CASGLGTGGTETQYF,TGTGCTAGTGGTTTGGGAACAGGGGGTACAGAGACCCAGTACTTC
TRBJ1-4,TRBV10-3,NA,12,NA,CAISPTNEKLFF,TGTGCCATCTCTCCAACTAATGAAAAACTGTTTTTT
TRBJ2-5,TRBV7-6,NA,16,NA,CASSLDGTAEEETQYF,TGTGCCAGCAGCTTAGATGGAACAGCGGAGGAAGAGACCCAGTACTTC
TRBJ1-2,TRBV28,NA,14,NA,CASSLLDIYYGYTF,TGTGCCAGCAGTTTACTTGACATTTACTATGGCTACACCTTC
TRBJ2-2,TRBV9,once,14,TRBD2,CASTLGTRTGELFF,TGTGCCAGCACCTTAGGGACTAGGACCGGGGAGCTGTTTTTT
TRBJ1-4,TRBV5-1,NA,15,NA,CASSWGRATNEKLFF,TGCGCCAGCAGCTGGGGGAGGGCAACTAATGAAAAACTGTTTTTT
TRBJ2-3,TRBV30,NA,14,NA,CASDRGIETDTQYF,TGTGCCTCCGACCGGGGAATTGAGACAGATACGCAGTATTTT
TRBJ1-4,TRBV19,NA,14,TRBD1,CASSISGTGGKLFF,TGTGCCAGTAGTATTAGTGGGACAGGGGGAAAACTGTTTTTT
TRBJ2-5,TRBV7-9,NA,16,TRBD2,CASIQREIGLAETQYF,TGTGCCAGCATCCAGAGGGAAATAGGACTAGCAGAGACCCAGTACTTC
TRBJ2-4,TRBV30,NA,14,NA,CAWRDRDIRKVQYF,TGTGCCTGGAGAGACCGGGACATAAGAAAGGTTCAGTACTTC
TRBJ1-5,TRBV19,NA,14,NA,CASSGSGGNQPQHF,TGTGCCAGTAGTGGCTCAGGGGGCAATCAGCCCCAGCATTTT
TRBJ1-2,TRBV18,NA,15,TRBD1,CASSLTTGTESPSTF,TGTGCCAGCTCACTTACCACCGGGACAGAGTCTCCTAGTACCTTC
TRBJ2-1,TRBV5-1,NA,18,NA,CASSLGIIQGRASHEQFF,TGCGCCAGCAGCTTGGGGATTATACAGGGTAGGGCTTCCCATGAGCAGTTCTTC
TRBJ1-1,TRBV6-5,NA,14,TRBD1,CASSYETGSTEAFF,TGTGCCAGCAGTTACGAGACAGGGTCGACTGAAGCTTTCTTT
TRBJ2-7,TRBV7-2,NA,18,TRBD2,CASSLPSNLGLAVHEQYF,TGTGCCAGCAGCTTACCGAGCAACCTGGGACTAGCGGTCCACGAGCAGTACTTC
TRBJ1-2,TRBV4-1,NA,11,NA,CASSHSGGYTF,TGCGCCAGCAGCCATTCGGGAGGCTACACCTTC
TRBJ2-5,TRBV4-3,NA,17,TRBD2,CASSQLKWGSGGETQYF,TGCGCCAGCAGCCAGCTAAAGTGGGGCTCGGGGGGGGAGACCCAGTACTTC
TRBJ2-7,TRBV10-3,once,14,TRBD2,CAITASGLAYEQYF,TGTGCCATCACCGCGTCCGGACTAGCCTACGAGCAGTACTTC
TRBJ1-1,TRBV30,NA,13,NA,CARYGGENTEAFF,TGTGCCCGTTACGGGGGAGAGAACACTGAAGCTTTCTTT
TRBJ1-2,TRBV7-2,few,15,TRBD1,CASSMYPTGDNGYTF,TGTGCCAGCAGCATGTACCCAACAGGGGATAATGGCTACACCTTC
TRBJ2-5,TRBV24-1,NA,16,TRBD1,CATSEPNRGMRETQYF,TGTGCCACCAGTGAACCGAACAGGGGGATGCGGGAGACCCAGTACTTC
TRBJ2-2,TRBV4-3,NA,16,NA,CASSQAGGANTGELFF,TGCGCCAGCAGCCAAGCGGGGGGCGCGAACACCGGGGAGCTGTTTTTT
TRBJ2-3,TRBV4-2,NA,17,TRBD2,CASSQVIGGRAGDTQYF,TGTGCCAGCAGCCAAGTGATAGGTGGGAGGGCCGGAGATACGCAGTATTTT
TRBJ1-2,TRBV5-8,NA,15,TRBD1,CASSPRTGGFGGYTF,TGTGCCAGCAGCCCCAGGACAGGGGGCTTTGGTGGCTACACCTTC
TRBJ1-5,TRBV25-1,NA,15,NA,CASSEFRGDDQPQHF,TGTGCCAGCAGTGAATTTCGGGGGGACGATCAGCCCCAGCATTTT
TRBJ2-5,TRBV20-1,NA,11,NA,CSANRKETQYF,TGCAGTGCGAACAGGAAAGAGACCCAGTACTTC
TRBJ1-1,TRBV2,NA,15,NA,CASRPGQSGFTEAFF,TGTGCCAGCAGACCCGGACAGTCTGGCTTCACTGAAGCTTTCTTT
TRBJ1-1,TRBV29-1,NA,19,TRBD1,CSVERRLGRGRGFATEAFF,TGCAGCGTTGAGAGGAGGTTAGGAAGGGGCAGGGGGTTTGCCACTGAAGCTTTCTTT
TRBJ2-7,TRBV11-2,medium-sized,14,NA,CASSLEAAGARYYF,TGTGCCAGCAGCTTAGAGGCGGCAGGGGCTAGATATTACTTC
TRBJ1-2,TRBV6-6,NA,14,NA,CASSYLGGPDGYTF,TGTGCCAGCAGTTACTTGGGGGGGCCCGACGGCTACACCTTC
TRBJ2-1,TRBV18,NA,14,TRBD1,CASSSGQGANEQFF,TGTGCCAGCTCATCGGGACAGGGGGCAAATGAGCAGTTCTTC
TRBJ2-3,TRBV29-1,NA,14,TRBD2,CSVLTGGTTDTQYF,TGCAGCGTTCTCACGGGAGGGACCACAGATACGCAGTATTTT
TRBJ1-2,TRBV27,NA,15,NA,CASSLRTVGPFGYTF,TGTGCCAGCAGTTTACGGACAGTGGGACCCTTCGGCTACACCTTC
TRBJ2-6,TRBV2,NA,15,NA,CASNRLEAGANVLTF,TGTGCCAGCAACAGATTGGAAGCTGGGGCCAACGTCCTGACTTTC
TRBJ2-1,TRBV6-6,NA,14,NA,CASSSLFSYNEQFF,TGTGCCAGCAGCTCCCTTTTCTCCTACAATGAGCAGTTCTTC
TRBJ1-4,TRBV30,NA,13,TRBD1,CACPRDSGEKLFF,TGTGCCTGTCCTCGGGACAGTGGTGAAAAACTGTTTTTT
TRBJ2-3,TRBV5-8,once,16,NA,CASSLEGRVGADTQYF,TGTGCCAGCAGCTTGGAGGGCAGGGTAGGGGCAGATACGCAGTATTTT
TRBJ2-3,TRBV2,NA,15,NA,CASSAVGEETDTQYF,TGTGCCAGCAGTGCTGTGGGAGAGGAGACAGATACGCAGTATTTT